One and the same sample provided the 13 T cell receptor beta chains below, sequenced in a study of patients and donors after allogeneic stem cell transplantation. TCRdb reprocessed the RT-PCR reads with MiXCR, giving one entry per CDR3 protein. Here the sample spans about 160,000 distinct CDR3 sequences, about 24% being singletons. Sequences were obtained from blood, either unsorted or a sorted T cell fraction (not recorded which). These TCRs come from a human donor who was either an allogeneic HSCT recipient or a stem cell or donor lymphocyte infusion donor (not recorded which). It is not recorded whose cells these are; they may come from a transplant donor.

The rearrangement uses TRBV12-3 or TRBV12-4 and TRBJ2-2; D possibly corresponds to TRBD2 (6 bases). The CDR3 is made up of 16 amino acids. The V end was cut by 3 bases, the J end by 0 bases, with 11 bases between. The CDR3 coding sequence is TGTGCCAGCAGTTTTTTTAGCGGCGCGAACACCGGGGAGCTGTTTTTT. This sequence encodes CASSFFSGANTGELFF.

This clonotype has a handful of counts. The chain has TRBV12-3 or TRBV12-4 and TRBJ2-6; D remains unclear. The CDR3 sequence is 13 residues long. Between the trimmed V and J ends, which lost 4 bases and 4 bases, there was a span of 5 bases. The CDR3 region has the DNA TGTGCCAGCAGTTGGGGAGGGGCCAACGTCCTGACTTTC. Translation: CASSWGGANVLTF.

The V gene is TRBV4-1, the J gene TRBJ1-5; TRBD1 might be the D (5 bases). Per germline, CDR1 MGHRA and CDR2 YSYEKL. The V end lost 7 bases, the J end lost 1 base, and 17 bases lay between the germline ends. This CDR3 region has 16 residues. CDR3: CASTPRGIPSNQPQHF. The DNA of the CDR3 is TGCGCCAGCACCCCCCGGGGCATCCCGAGCAATCAGCCCCAGCATTTT.

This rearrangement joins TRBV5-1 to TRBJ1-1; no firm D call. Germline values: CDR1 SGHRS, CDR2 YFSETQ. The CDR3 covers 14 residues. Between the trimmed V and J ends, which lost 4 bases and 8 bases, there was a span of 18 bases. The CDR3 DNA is TGCGCCAGCAGCCCGCTACGGCAACCACACGAAGCTTTCTTT. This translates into CASSPLRQPHEAFF.

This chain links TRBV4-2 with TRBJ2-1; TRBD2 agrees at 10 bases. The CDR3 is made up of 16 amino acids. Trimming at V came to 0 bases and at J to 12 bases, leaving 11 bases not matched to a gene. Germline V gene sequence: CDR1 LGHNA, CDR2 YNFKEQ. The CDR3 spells CASSQEVAGGHYGQFF. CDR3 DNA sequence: TGTGCCAGCAGCCAAGAAGTAGCGGGGGGCCATTATGGGCAGTTCTTC.

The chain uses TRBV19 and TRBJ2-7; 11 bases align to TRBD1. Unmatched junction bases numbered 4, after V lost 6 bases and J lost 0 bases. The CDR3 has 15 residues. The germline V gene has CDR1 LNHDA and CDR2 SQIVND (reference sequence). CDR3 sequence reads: CASSLGTGGSYEQYF. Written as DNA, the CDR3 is TGTGCCAGTAGCCTTGGGACAGGGGGCTCCTACGAGCAGTACTTC.

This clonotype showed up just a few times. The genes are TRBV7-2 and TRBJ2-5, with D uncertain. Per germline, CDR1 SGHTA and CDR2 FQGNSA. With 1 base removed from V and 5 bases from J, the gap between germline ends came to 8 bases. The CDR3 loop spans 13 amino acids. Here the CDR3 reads CASSLGPRETQYF. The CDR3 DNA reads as TGTGCCAGCAGCTTAGGCCCTCGGGAGACCCAGTACTTC.

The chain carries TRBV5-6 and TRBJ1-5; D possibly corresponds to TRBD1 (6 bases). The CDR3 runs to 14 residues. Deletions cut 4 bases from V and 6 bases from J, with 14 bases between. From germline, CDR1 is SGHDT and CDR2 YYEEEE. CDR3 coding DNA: TGTGCCAGCAGCCCTTGGGGGGGCGGTCAGCCCCAGCATTTT. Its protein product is CASSPWGGGQPQHF.

CDR3 bases: TGCAGTGCTCATGGGGTCGGGTACGAGCAGTACTTC. Residues: CSAHGVGYEQYF. The chain recombines TRBV29-1 with TRBJ2-7; D remains ambiguous. CDR3 length equals 12 residues. Looked up from germline, CDR1 is SQVTM and CDR2 is ANQGSEA.

The CDR3 is CASSPNGGSYNEQFF. The CDR3 DNA is TGTGCCAGCAGCCCAAACGGGGGCTCCTACAATGAGCAGTTCTTC. This chain links TRBV5-4 with TRBJ2-1; D is possibly TRBD2 (6 bases). This CDR3 spans 15 amino acids. Germline V lookup: CDR1 SGHNT, CDR2 YYREEE (reference sequence). Deletions cut 4 bases from V and 0 bases from J, with 11 bases between.

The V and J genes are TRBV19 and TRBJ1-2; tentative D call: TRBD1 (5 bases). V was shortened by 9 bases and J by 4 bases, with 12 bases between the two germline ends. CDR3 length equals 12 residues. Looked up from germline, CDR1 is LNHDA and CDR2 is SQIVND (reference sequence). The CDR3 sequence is CASQQRGYGYTF. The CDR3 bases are TGTGCCAGCCAACAGAGGGGCTATGGCTACACCTTC.

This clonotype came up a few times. CDR3 bases: TGTGCCAGCAGTCTCCTCCCCCAGCGGAATGAGCAGTTCTTC. Its protein is CASSLLPQRNEQFF. The chain employs TRBV12-3 or TRBV12-4 and TRBJ2-1; D may be TRBD2 (5 bases). The CDR3 length is 14 residues. Trimming cost V 5 bases and J 7 bases, with 15 bases left between them.

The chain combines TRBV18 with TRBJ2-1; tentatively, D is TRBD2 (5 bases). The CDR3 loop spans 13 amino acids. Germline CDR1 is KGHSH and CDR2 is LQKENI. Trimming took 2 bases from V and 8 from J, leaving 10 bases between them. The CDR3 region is CASSPREGDEQFF. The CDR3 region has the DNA TGTGCCAGCTCACCAAGAGAGGGCGATGAGCAGTTCTTC.